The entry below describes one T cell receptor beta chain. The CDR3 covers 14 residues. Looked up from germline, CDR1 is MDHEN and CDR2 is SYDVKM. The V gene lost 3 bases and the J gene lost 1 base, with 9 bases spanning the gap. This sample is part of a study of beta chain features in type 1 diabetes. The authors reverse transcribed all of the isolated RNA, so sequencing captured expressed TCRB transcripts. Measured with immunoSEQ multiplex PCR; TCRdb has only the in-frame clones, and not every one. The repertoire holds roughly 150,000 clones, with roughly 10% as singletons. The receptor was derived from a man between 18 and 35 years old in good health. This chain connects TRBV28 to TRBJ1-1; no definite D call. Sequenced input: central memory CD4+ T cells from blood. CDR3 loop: CASSLSGSNTEAFF. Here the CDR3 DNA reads TGTGCCAGCAGTTTGAGCGGATCGAACACTGAAGCTTTCTTT.